This entry lists 25 T cell receptor beta chains sequenced from one sample in a study of T cells in Graves' hyperthyroidism and ophthalmopathy. RNA transcripts served as the template for amplifying TCR beta CDR3 regions. A first-round RT-PCR of the TCR CDR3 used the HTBI primer set. TCRdb reanalysed the multiplex PCR reads using MiXCR and keeps one entry per CDR3 protein. This table has about 360,000 distinct CDR3 sequences, roughly 13% appearing once. Sequenced: blood. These receptors all come from a woman younger than 30 with Graves' hyperthyroidism.

The CDR3 here is CASSQGTGTGELFF. CDR3 sequence (DNA): TGTGCCAGCAGCCAAGGAACTGGGACCGGGGAGCTGTTTTTT. The chain carries TRBV4-2 and TRBJ2-2; D not resolved. The length of the CDR3 is 14 residues. Germline lookup yields CDR1 LGHNA and CDR2 YNFKEQ. Trimming left V 1 base short and J 5 bases short, with 8 bases between.

This clonotype was picked up many times. The gene calls are TRBV12-3 or TRBV12-4 and TRBJ2-1; D is undetermined. V gave up 3 bases and J gave up 15 bases, with 18 bases separating them. CDR3 length: 13 amino acids. Here the CDR3 reads CASSFNPSQAWFF. The CDR3 DNA reads as TGTGCCAGCAGTTTTAACCCAAGTCAGGCTTGGTTCTTC.

This clonotype has at least ten counts. The rearrangement links TRBV5-1 to TRBJ2-1; TRBD2 aligns across 13 bases. Germline V gives CDR1 SGHRS, CDR2 YFSETQ. The CDR3 is 19 amino acids. Trimming removed 4 bases from V and 3 bases from J; junction bases left unmatched: 13. CDR3 sequence reads: CASSINTGTSGTFYNEQFF. As DNA, the CDR3 is TGCGCCAGCAGCATAAACACCGGGACTAGCGGGACCTTCTACAATGAGCAGTTCTTC.

Regarding this clonotype: The germline gene is not matched at one end of the junction; a read error may be the cause. This chain links TRBV28 with TRBJ2-5; 9 bases are shared with TRBD2. The CDR3 loop spans 13 amino acids. Germline V gene sequence: CDR1 MDHEN, CDR2 SYDVKM. For the CDR3, the DNA is TGTGCCAGCAGTTTCCTACTAGCGGGCCTCCCCCACTTC. It specifies CASSFLLAGLPHF.

The table lists this clonotype with a few counts. The V gene is TRBV29-1, the J gene TRBJ2-7; 8 bases are shared with TRBD2. J gave up 0 bases and V 3 bases, and 10 bases lay outside the gene matches. This CDR3 region has 16 residues. Germline V gives CDR1 SQVTM, CDR2 ANQGSEA. CDR3 region: CSVDLRGGGGSYEQYF. In DNA form, the CDR3 reads TGCAGCGTTGACCTCCGGGGGGGAGGGGGCTCCTACGAGCAGTACTTC.

In this sample, this clonotype turned up once. V usage is TRBV7-6 and J usage is TRBJ2-7, with TRBD2 matching over 14 bases. The germline V gene has CDR1 SGHVS and CDR2 FNYEAQ. The CDR3 runs to 15 residues. J gave up 9 bases and V 5 bases, and 9 bases lay outside the gene matches. CDR3 protein: CASSLGLAGVDGQYF. CDR3 sequence (DNA): TGTGCCAGCAGCCTGGGACTAGCGGGGGTTGACGGGCAGTACTTC.

In this sample, this clonotype turned up many times. As DNA, the CDR3 is TGTGCCAGCAGCCAAGACCACGGAGAGACCCAGTACTTC. Amino acid sequence: CASSQDHGETQYF. V is TRBV3-1 and J is TRBJ2-5, with D uncertain. The CDR3 runs to 13 residues. Between the trimmed V and J ends, which lost 0 bases and 4 bases, there was a span of 6 bases. CDR1 and CDR2 from the germline V gene are LGHDT and YNNKEL (reference sequence).

This clonotype has a count of ten or more. This chain's CDR3 is CASSGEWLSVNYGYTF. The CDR3 DNA reads TGCGCCAGCAGCGGCGAGTGGCTTAGCGTTAACTATGGCTACACCTTC. The V call is TRBV5-1, the J call TRBJ1-2; no reliable D call. V was shortened by 4 bases and J by 1 base, with 17 bases between the two germline ends. The CDR3 has 16 residues. Germline loops: CDR1 SGHRS, CDR2 YFSETQ.

This clonotype was detected ten times or more. The gene calls are TRBV6-1 and TRBJ2-1, with 10 nucleotides matching TRBD2. CDR3 length equals 16 residues. Per the germline V gene, CDR1 is MNHNS and CDR2 is SASEGT. J gave up 7 bases and V 4 bases, and 10 bases lay outside the gene matches. CDR3 loop: CASSVTSGDPWNEQFF. The CDR3 DNA reads as TGTGCCAGCAGTGTCACTAGCGGGGACCCTTGGAATGAGCAGTTCTTC.

At least ten counts were recorded for this clonotype. The V and J genes are TRBV20-1 and TRBJ1-1, with unresolved D. The CDR3 is 14 amino acids. CDR1 and CDR2 (germline): DFQATT, SNEGSKA (reference sequence). V shed 0 bases and J shed 2 bases, with 10 bases lying between them. CDR3 coding DNA: TGCAGTGCTAGAGATCCCAAGGTTAACACTGAAGCTTTCTTT. Translating gives CSARDPKVNTEAFF.

In its sample, this clonotype was seen once. The junction and the germline gene differ at one end; a read error may be behind it. The chain uses TRBV6-5 and TRBJ2-1, with D possibly matching TRBD2 (5 bases). Germline V gives CDR1 MNHEY, CDR2 SVGAGI. The CDR3 covers 16 residues. The CDR3: CASSDSSLAGYNEQFF. The CDR3 coding sequence is TGTGCCAGCAGTGACTCGTCTCTAGCCGGTTACAATGAGCAGTTCTTC.

The CDR3 protein is CASSYMGSQETQYF. In DNA, the CDR3 is TGTGCCAGCAGTTACATGGGATCACAAGAGACCCAGTACTTC. This chain joins TRBV6-2 or TRBV6-3 and TRBJ2-5; no firm D call. Germline V gives CDR1 MNHEY, CDR2 SVGEGT. The CDR3 covers 14 residues. The ends were cut back, 2 bases at V and 2 bases at J, with 9 bases in the middle.

This clonotype was seen more than once but under ten times. The chain joins TRBV28 to TRBJ2-3; the match to TRBD2 covers 7 bases. Per the germline V gene, CDR1 is MDHEN and CDR2 is SYDVKM. This CDR3 is built from 16 residues. V lost 3 bases and J lost 0; bases outside the gene matches: 6. CDR3 residues: CASSLFSGDSTDTQYF. The CDR3 DNA reads as TGTGCCAGCAGTTTGTTCAGCGGGGATAGCACAGATACGCAGTATTTT.

This clonotype was recorded at least ten times. The gene calls are TRBV7-9 and TRBJ2-7; TRBD2 is a possible D gene (5 bases). Trimming cost V 7 bases and J 5 bases, with 15 bases left between them. The CDR3 length is 13 residues. CDR1 is SEHNR, CDR2 FQNEAQ, per germline (reference sequence). Written as DNA, the CDR3 is TGTGCCAGCACCCTCAAGGACTTCAACGAGCAGTACTTC. Its protein is CASTLKDFNEQYF.

This clonotype appeared many times. The rearrangement links TRBV5-6 to TRBJ2-3; TRBD2 might be the D (6 bases). CDR3 length: 15 residues. The germline gives CDR1 SGHDT, CDR2 YYEEEE. Trimming stripped 6 bases from V and 1 base from J, with 15 bases between. The CDR3 reads CASNPEGRGTDTQYF. The CDR3 nucleotides are TGTGCCAGCAACCCGGAGGGGCGCGGCACAGATACGCAGTATTTT.

In the case of this clonotype: This may be a read error: a much more frequent sequence differs by one nucleotide. The chain combines TRBV7-7 with TRBJ2-2; possibly TRBD2 for D (5 bases). CDR3 length: 16 amino acids. In germline, CDR1 is SSHAT, CDR2 FNYEAQ (reference sequence). As DNA, the CDR3 is TGTGCTAGCAGCTTAGAAGGAGGATGCAACACCGGGGAGCTGTTTTTT. Encoded protein: CASSLEGGCNTGELFF.

This clonotype has a count of ten or more. V is TRBV5-1 and J is TRBJ2-3; 8 bases fit TRBD1. There are 17 residues in the CDR3. The V gene's germline CDR1 is SGHRS and CDR2 YFSETQ. V dropped 0 bases and J dropped 5; count of bases not matched to a gene: 11. In DNA form, the CDR3 reads TGCGCCAGCAGCTTGGAAGGTGCAGGGGGCGCGGAAGATACGCAGTATTTT. Translating gives CASSLEGAGGAEDTQYF.

This clonotype has a count of ten or more. V gene TRBV27 combines with J gene TRBJ1-1; D might be TRBD1 (5 bases). The germline gives CDR1 MNHEY, CDR2 SMNVEV (reference sequence). The CDR3 spans 13 residues. The ends were cut back, 6 bases at V and 5 bases at J, with 13 bases in the middle. The CDR3 nucleotides are TGTGCCAGCAGGACAGCGATTAAAACTGAAGCTTTCTTT. Amino acids: CASRTAIKTEAFF.

This clonotype was seen many times. The chain links TRBV7-8 to TRBJ1-3; possible D gene TRBD1, 6 bases. Germline V gene sequence: CDR1 SGHVS, CDR2 FQNEAQ. V lost 3 bases to trimming and J lost 0 bases, with 9 bases between them. The CDR3 length is 15 residues. DNA for the CDR3: TGTGCCAGCAGCTTCGGGGGCGCCTCTGGAAACACCATATATTTT. This sequence encodes CASSFGGASGNTIYF.

The table lists this clonotype with many counts. V usage is TRBV28 and J usage is TRBJ2-3; possible D gene TRBD2, 5 bases. In germline, CDR1 is MDHEN, CDR2 SYDVKM. V was clipped by 7 bases and J by 3 bases, with 14 bases between them. The CDR3 sequence is 14 residues long. CDR3 amino acids: CASTRGLSTDTQYF. The CDR3 DNA reads as TGTGCCAGCACCCGGGGTTTGAGTACAGATACGCAGTATTTT. The variable domain in full, with the rest retrieved from reference TRBV28 and TRBJ2-3, is DVKVTQSSRYLVKRTGEKVFLECVQDMDHENMFWYRQDPGLGLRLIYFSYDVKMKEKGDIPEGYSVSREKKERFSLILESASTNQTSMYLCASTRGLSTDTQYFGPGTRLTVL.

This clonotype came up many times. V gene TRBV3-1 combines with J gene TRBJ1-1, with D perhaps matching TRBD1 (5 bases). Germline V gives CDR1 LGHDT, CDR2 YNNKEL (reference sequence). The CDR3 has 16 residues. Between the trimmed V and J ends, which lost 4 bases and 0 bases, there was a span of 15 bases. CDR3 in DNA: TGTGCCAGCAGCCCCCGGGGGGAAACTTTGAACACTGAAGCTTTCTTT. Its protein product is CASSPRGETLNTEAFF. Combining the CDR3 with reference TRBV3-1 and TRBJ1-1 gives the whole variable domain DTAVSQTPKYLVTQMGNDKSIKCEQNLGHDTMYWYKQDSKKFLKIMFSYNNKELIINETVPNRFSPKSPDKAHLNLHINSLELGDSAVYFCASSPRGETLNTEAFFGQGTRLTVV.

This clonotype appeared many times. CDR3 loop: CSVVPRGYDTYEQYF. The CDR3 region has the DNA TGCAGCGTTGTCCCTAGGGGCTATGACACCTACGAGCAGTACTTC. This rearrangement joins TRBV29-1 to TRBJ2-7; possible D gene TRBD1, 5 bases. Trimming shortened V by 4 bases and J by 2 bases, and 18 bases separated the two germline ends. Germline-derived CDR1 and CDR2 are SQVTM and ANQGSEA. The length of the CDR3 is 15 residues.

At least ten counts were recorded for this clonotype. This chain connects TRBV7-3 to TRBJ2-2; D is unclear. This CDR3 is built from 16 residues. CDR1 and CDR2 from the germline V gene are SGHTA and FQGTGA. V shed 2 bases and J shed 0 bases, with 10 bases lying between them. Here the CDR3 reads CASSLGGVANTGELFF. The CDR3 DNA reads as TGTGCCAGCAGCTTAGGTGGGGTAGCGAACACCGGGGAGCTGTTTTTT.

The chain uses TRBV20-1 and TRBJ2-3; 8 nucleotides line up with TRBD1. The germline gives CDR1 DFQATT, CDR2 SNEGSKA (reference sequence). The V segment lost 6 bases and the J segment 2 bases; nucleotides outside the gene matches: 10. CDR3 length: 15 residues. The CDR3 nucleotides read TGCAGTGCCGAATTGGGACAGGCATACACAGATACGCAGTATTTT. Protein sequence: CSAELGQAYTDTQYF.

This chain connects TRBV20-1 to TRBJ2-5; D uncertain. The CDR3 runs to 15 residues. Germline CDR1 reads DFQATT; CDR2 reads SNEGSKA (reference sequence). Trimming removed 1 base from V and 2 bases from J, with 14 bases in between. CDR3 loop: CSARGVTVSQETQYF. CDR3 bases: TGCAGTGCTAGAGGAGTAACAGTTAGTCAAGAGACCCAGTACTTC.